Shown below are 3 T cell receptor beta chains from a single sample sequenced in a study of T cell changes during pregnancy in multiple sclerosis. Using immunoSEQ multiplex PCR, the repertoire was profiled, and TCRdb retains in-frame clones only, with some absent. The repertoire consists of tens of thousands of clones, with over 80% occurring once and the leading ten covering about 2.2%. This specimen consisted of peripheral blood, obtained before pregnancy. The origin of the receptors is a female donor with multiple sclerosis, enrolled in a pregnancy study.

This chain connects TRBV7-2 to TRBJ1-2; D is unresolved. CDR3 length: 14 residues. Germline values: CDR1 SGHTA, CDR2 FQGNSA. Trimming left V 1 base short and J 4 bases short, with 10 bases between. The CDR3 loop reads CASSLDSSRYGYTF. DNA for the CDR3: TGTGCCAGCAGCTTAGACAGCTCCCGCTATGGCTACACCTTC.

This chain uses TRBV23-1 with TRBJ2-7; D perhaps matches TRBD1 (6 bases). TRBV23-1 is sorted into the ORF group, with uncertain function. The CDR3 contains 15 residues. V dropped 0 bases and J dropped 4 bases, with 13 bases sitting between them. CDR3 DNA sequence: TGCGCCAGCAGTCAATCGAGGACAGTGCCTTACGAGCAGTACTTC. This encodes CASSQSRTVPYEQYF.

The V and J genes are TRBV27 and TRBJ2-7, with 7 bases that match TRBD1. CDR3 length equals 14 residues. In germline, CDR1 is MNHEY, CDR2 SMNVEV (reference sequence). V was pared by 2 bases and J by 6 bases, with 7 bases of the junction left unmatched. The chain's CDR3 is CASSLQGVRSEQYF. The CDR3 region has the DNA TGTGCCAGCAGTTTACAGGGGGTCCGTAGCGAGCAGTACTTC.